The 30 T cell receptor beta chains below come from one sample, sequenced in a study of cytomegalovirus exposure and HLA in healthy donors. The PCR used 60 Vbeta and 13 Jbeta primers. Clones were read by immunoSEQ multiplex PCR, and TCRdb kept only the in-frame ones, dropping some. Here the sample table reports some 200,000 clones. Sample: PBMCs. These receptors came from a woman younger than 30 in good health and CMV-seropositive.

The gene calls are TRBV19 and TRBJ2-1; maybe TRBD1 (6 bases). Between the trimmed V and J ends, which lost 5 bases and 4 bases, there was a span of 27 bases. From germline, CDR1 is LNHDA and CDR2 SQIVND (reference sequence). The CDR3 is made up of 19 amino acids. The CDR3 here is CASSDLEGRGRGPYNEQFF. The CDR3 DNA reads TGTGCCAGTAGTGATCTCGAGGGCAGGGGCAGGGGCCCGTACAATGAGCAGTTCTTC.

The J gene is TRBJ2-5, the V gene TRBV7-6; 8 positions agree with TRBD2. Trimming took 5 bases from V and 4 from J; bases not matched to a gene: 12. The CDR3 is 16 residues long. CDR1 SGHVS and CDR2 FNYEAQ come from the germline V gene. CDR3: CASSRGGPGPAETQYF. The CDR3 region has the DNA TGTGCCAGCAGCCGGGGGGGGCCAGGTCCCGCAGAGACCCAGTACTTC.

The chain recombines TRBV2 with TRBJ2-5, with 10 bases that match TRBD1. The ends lost 1 base at V and 4 bases at J; junction bases unmatched: 0. Germline V gene lookup returns CDR1 SNHLY and CDR2 FYNNEI. CDR3 length: 14 amino acids. The DNA for the CDR3 is TGTGCCAGCAGTGAAGGGACAGGGGGAGAGACCCAGTACTTC. It encodes CASSEGTGGETQYF.

The V call is TRBV10-3, the J call TRBJ2-6, with a weak D call TRBD2 (5 bases). CDR3 length equals 16 residues. The V gene's germline CDR1 is ENHRY and CDR2 SYGVKD. Trimming removed 8 bases at V and 0 bases at J, with 14 bases between. For the CDR3, the DNA is TGTGCCATCCCGGGGAGTGTGCTCTCTGGGGCCAACGTCCTGACTTTC. The encoded protein is CAIPGSVLSGANVLTF.

V and J are TRBV6-5 and TRBJ1-5; D uncertain. Germline loops: CDR1 MNHEY, CDR2 SVGAGI. This CDR3 is 14 amino acids long. V gave up 5 bases and J gave up 0 bases, with 8 bases separating them. The CDR3 is CASSRGNSNQPQHF. CDR3 in DNA: TGTGCCAGCAGTCGGGGTAATAGCAATCAGCCCCAGCATTTT.

The chain links TRBV2 to TRBJ2-2, with TRBD2 matching 10 bases. The CDR3 consists of 14 residues. With 10 bases clipped from V and 6 bases from J, the junction kept 8 bases outside the gene matches. Germline CDR1 reads SNHLY; CDR2 reads FYNNEI. In DNA, the CDR3 is TGTGCCATCACTAGCGGGGCGTCTTCCGGGGAGCTGTTTTTT. Translation gives CAITSGASSGELFF.

CDR3 nucleotides: TGCGCCAGCAGCTCGGGGGATACGCAGTATTTT. It encodes CASSSGDTQYF. The rearrangement joins TRBV5-1 to TRBJ2-3; D might be TRBD2 (5 bases). CDR1 is SGHRS, CDR2 YFSETQ, per germline. V dropped 3 bases and J dropped 6 bases, with 5 bases sitting between them. The CDR3 has 11 amino acids.

The genes are TRBV7-9 and TRBJ2-7, with TRBD2 matching 7 bases. CDR1 SEHNR and CDR2 FQNEAQ come from the germline V gene (reference sequence). This CDR3 comprises 14 residues. The ends lost 2 bases at V and 5 bases at J; junction bases unmatched: 6. The CDR3 here is CASSLRAGIDEQYF. CDR3 coding DNA: TGTGCCAGCAGCTTACGAGCGGGAATCGACGAGCAGTACTTC. The variable domain in full, completed from reference TRBV7-9 and TRBJ2-7, reads DTGVSQNPRHKITKRGQNVTFRCDPISEHNRLYWYRQTLGQGPEFLTYFQNEAQLEKSRLLSDRFSAERPKGSFSTLEIQRTEQGDSAMYLCASSLRAGIDEQYFGPGTRLTVT.

The chain carries TRBV7-9 and TRBJ2-7, with 7 positions matching TRBD1. The J segment lost 0 bases and the V segment lost 4 bases, leaving 6 bases of the junction unmatched. This CDR3 comprises 15 residues. CDR1 is SEHNR, CDR2 FQNEAQ, per germline (reference sequence). CDR3: CASSSVRDSSYEQYF. DNA of the CDR3: TGTGCCAGCAGCTCCGTCCGGGACAGCTCCTACGAGCAGTACTTC.

The chain uses TRBV2 and TRBJ2-5; 7 nucleotides match TRBD1. V gave up 0 bases and J gave up 12 bases; unmatched junction bases: 7. Per the germline V gene, CDR1 is SNHLY and CDR2 is FYNNEI. CDR3 length: 13 amino acids. CDR3 residues: CASSEAVEGAKYF. The CDR3, as DNA: TGTGCCAGCAGTGAAGCGGTAGAGGGGGCGAAGTACTTC.

V is TRBV9 and J is TRBJ1-5; perhaps TRBD1 as D (6 bases). This CDR3 is 14 amino acids long. Germline V gene sequence: CDR1 SGDLS, CDR2 YYNGEE. The V gene lost 4 bases and the J gene lost 5 bases, with 13 bases spanning the gap. The DNA for the CDR3 is TGTGCCAGCAGCCTAGGGGGGGGAGATCAGCCCCAGCATTTT. Its protein product is CASSLGGGDQPQHF. Looking up the rest from reference TRBV9 and TRBJ1-5 gives the full variable domain: DSGVTQTPKHLITATGQRVTLRCSPRSGDLSVYWYQQSLDQGLQFLIQYYNGEERAKGNILERFSAQQFPDLHSELNLSSLELGDSALYFCASSLGGGDQPQHFGDGTRLSIL.

The chain uses TRBV19 and TRBJ1-1; 8 nucleotides agree with TRBD1. The CDR3 has 13 residues. With 4 bases clipped from V and 10 bases from J, the junction kept 8 bases outside the gene matches. The germline gives CDR1 LNHDA, CDR2 SQIVND (reference sequence). CDR3 in amino acids: CASSKGQGGGAFF. The CDR3 region has the DNA TGTGCCAGTAGTAAAGGACAGGGCGGGGGAGCTTTCTTT.

The gene calls are TRBV18 and TRBJ2-2, with TRBD2 identical over 10 bases. V lost 4 bases and J lost 4; bases outside the gene matches: 6. Per germline, CDR1 KGHSH and CDR2 LQKENI. The CDR3 length is 16 residues. CDR3 region: CASSLSSGSFTGELFF. The CDR3 bases are TGTGCCAGCTCACTCTCTAGCGGGAGTTTCACCGGGGAGCTGTTTTTT.

This chain links TRBV7-8 with TRBJ2-5; 7 bases line up with TRBD1. The V and J ends lost 5 bases and 1 base, in that order; junction bases with no gene match: 4. Per the germline V gene, CDR1 is SGHVS and CDR2 is FQNEAQ. The CDR3 covers 14 residues. The CDR3 reads CASSPGQVQETQYF. DNA of the CDR3: TGTGCCAGCAGCCCAGGACAGGTCCAAGAGACCCAGTACTTC.

V gene TRBV5-1 combines with J gene TRBJ2-7, with D perhaps TRBD2 (5 bases). The CDR3 has 13 residues. With 3 bases removed from V and 0 bases from J, the gap between germline ends came to 7 bases. Germline CDR1 is SGHRS and CDR2 is YFSETQ. CDR3 residues: CASSSGSSYEQYF. The CDR3 bases are TGCGCCAGCAGCTCGGGGAGCTCCTACGAGCAGTACTTC.

The rearrangement uses TRBV6-5 and TRBJ1-1, with D perhaps TRBD1 (5 bases). This CDR3 has 15 amino acids. Germline assignment: CDR1 MNHEY and CDR2 SVGAGI. V was clipped by 5 bases and J by 2 bases, with 15 bases between them. The DNA for the CDR3 is TGTGCCAGCAGTCCCCGCAGCAGGGATAACACTGAAGCTTTCTTT. Translation gives CASSPRSRDNTEAFF.

The chain links TRBV27 to TRBJ1-2; D possibly corresponds to TRBD1 (6 bases). The germline V and J ends were trimmed by 3 bases and 3 bases, with 11 bases remaining between them. Germline V gene lookup returns CDR1 MNHEY and CDR2 SMNVEV (reference sequence). CDR3 length: 14 residues. The CDR3 coding sequence is TGTGCCAGCAGTTTGCGGGGGGCCGACTATGGCTACACCTTC. Translation gives CASSLRGADYGYTF.

The chain has TRBV2 and TRBJ1-2; 9 positions match TRBD1. This CDR3 has 14 residues. The germline V gene has CDR1 SNHLY and CDR2 FYNNEI. The ends lost 7 bases at V and 4 bases at J; junction bases unmatched: 7. The CDR3 is CASNLETGGYGYTF. The CDR3 nucleotides are TGTGCCAGCAATTTAGAGACAGGGGGCTATGGCTACACCTTC.

This rearrangement joins TRBV11-3 to TRBJ2-7; possible D gene TRBD2, 5 bases. Germline V gene lookup returns CDR1 SGHNT and CDR2 YENEEA. This CDR3 spans 15 amino acids. V lost 5 bases, J lost 0 bases, and 14 bases lay in between. CDR3 sequence reads: CASSQEVGSSYEQYF. The CDR3 DNA reads TGTGCCAGCAGCCAGGAGGTGGGGAGCTCCTACGAGCAGTACTTC.

V is TRBV5-5 and J is TRBJ2-7; 8 nucleotides match TRBD2. Germline V gene lookup returns CDR1 SGHKS and CDR2 YYEKEE (reference sequence). J was trimmed by 7 bases and V by 5 bases; bases with no gene match: 14. The CDR3 extends over 15 amino acids. CDR3 sequence: CASSYSGTRDLEQYF. The CDR3 nucleotides read TGTGCCAGCAGTTATTCCGGGACTAGGGACTTGGAGCAGTACTTC. The full variable domain, its missing parts supplied by reference TRBV5-5 and TRBJ2-7, is DAGVTQSPTHLIKTRGQQVTLRCSPISGHKSVSWYQQVLGQGPQFIFQYYEKEERGRGNFPDRFSARQFPNYSSELNVNALLLGDSALYLCASSYSGTRDLEQYFGPGTRLTVT.

The rearrangement links TRBV14 to TRBJ1-4, with D unresolved. The CDR3 is 16 residues long. Germline CDR1 is SGHDN and CDR2 is FVKESK. V lost 1 base, J lost 5 bases, and 14 bases lay in between. The CDR3 region has the DNA TGTGCCAGCAGCCAAGTCGGGGAACAGAAAAATGAAAAACTGTTTTTT. Translation gives CASSQVGEQKNEKLFF.

The chain uses TRBV18 and TRBJ2-1, with 9 bases lining up with TRBD2. J was trimmed by 6 bases and V by 6 bases; bases with no gene match: 15. The CDR3 is made up of 17 amino acids. Per the germline V gene, CDR1 is KGHSH and CDR2 is LQKENI. The CDR3 reads CASSPGLLAGGSNEQFF. The CDR3 DNA reads as TGTGCCAGCTCTCCCGGCCTGTTGGCGGGGGGGTCCAATGAGCAGTTCTTC. Based on the CDR3 plus reference TRBV18 and TRBJ2-1, the full variable domain is NAGVMQNPRHLVRRRGQEARLRCSPMKGHSHVYWYRQLPEEGLKFMVYLQKENIIDESGMPKERFSAEFPKEGPSILRIQQVVRGDSAAYFCASSPGLLAGGSNEQFFGPGTRLTVL.

V gene TRBV5-6 combines with J gene TRBJ1-2, with a weak D call TRBD1 (5 bases). The germline CDR1 and CDR2 sequences are SGHDT and YYEEEE. The CDR3 totals 16 residues. V lost 4 bases to trimming and J lost 7 bases, with 23 bases between them. CDR3 sequence reads: CASSSWALGLGAGYTF. The CDR3 DNA reads as TGTGCCAGCAGCAGTTGGGCCCTTGGTTTAGGGGCTGGCTACACCTTC.

This sequence joins TRBV30 and TRBJ1-6; D remains ambiguous. Germline values: CDR1 GTSNPN, CDR2 SVGIG (reference sequence). Trimming took 1 base from V and 8 from J, leaving 12 bases between them. CDR3 length equals 14 residues. The CDR3 nucleotides are TGTGCCTGGAGTGCCCAGTTCGTGGATTCACCCCTCCACTTT. It translates to CAWSAQFVDSPLHF.

The CDR3 coding sequence is TGTGCCAGTAGTGTCTACCTCGGACAGGGGCGAGGCGAGCAGTACTTC. It translates to CASSVYLGQGRGEQYF. The chain carries TRBV19 and TRBJ2-7, with 9 nucleotides matching TRBD1. Germline-derived CDR1 and CDR2 are LNHDA and SQIVND (reference sequence). The CDR3 is made up of 16 amino acids. V lost 5 bases and J lost 6; bases outside the gene matches: 14.

The chain employs TRBV5-1 and TRBJ1-1; tentatively, D is TRBD1 (5 bases). Germline V gene data show CDR1 as SGHRS and CDR2 as YFSETQ. The CDR3 runs 14 residues. V shed 1 base and J shed 1 base, with 8 bases lying between them. CDR3 amino acids: CASSLQGKNTEAFF. The CDR3 DNA sequence: TGCGCCAGCAGCTTGCAGGGAAAGAACACTGAAGCTTTCTTT.

The chain has TRBV6-6 and TRBJ2-5; TRBD1 matches 7 bases. With 2 bases clipped from V and 5 bases from J, the junction kept 11 bases outside the gene matches. The V gene's germline CDR1 is MNHNY and CDR2 SVGAGI (reference sequence). CDR3 length: 16 residues. CDR3 protein: CASSYLQGSSWETQYF. DNA of the CDR3: TGTGCCAGCAGTTACCTACAGGGGTCCTCGTGGGAGACCCAGTACTTC.

This sequence joins TRBV6-6 and TRBJ2-3, with D possibly TRBD2 on 5 matching bases. The CDR3 spans 15 residues. V lost 5 bases and J lost 5, with 17 bases in between. The germline V gene encodes CDR1 MNHNY and CDR2 SVGAGI (reference sequence). The CDR3 sequence is CASSNPSRARDTQYF. CDR3 coding DNA: TGTGCCAGCAGTAACCCGTCGAGGGCTCGAGATACGCAGTATTTT.

The rearrangement links TRBV6-1 to TRBJ1-4; D is unclear. This CDR3 has 14 residues. Trimming took off 6 bases at V and 4 bases at J, with 12 bases between the two ends. Germline assignment: CDR1 MNHNS and CDR2 SASEGT. The CDR3 is CASRETADNEKLFF. The CDR3 bases are TGTGCCAGCAGGGAGACGGCTGATAATGAAAAACTGTTTTTT.

The chain is built from TRBV7-9 and TRBJ2-4; TRBD1 agrees at 7 bases. The trim removed 10 bases at V and 8 bases at J, leaving 8 bases unmatched. From germline, CDR1 is SEHNR and CDR2 FQNEAQ (reference sequence). This CDR3 has 12 amino acids. The CDR3 nucleotides read TGTGCCATCGGGACAGAGGAAGACATTCAGTACTTC. Protein sequence: CAIGTEEDIQYF. The variable domain in full, completed from reference TRBV7-9 and TRBJ2-4, reads DTGVSQNPRHKITKRGQNVTFRCDPISEHNRLYWYRQTLGQGPEFLTYFQNEAQLEKSRLLSDRFSAERPKGSFSTLEIQRTEQGDSAMYLCAIGTEEDIQYFGAGTRLSVL.